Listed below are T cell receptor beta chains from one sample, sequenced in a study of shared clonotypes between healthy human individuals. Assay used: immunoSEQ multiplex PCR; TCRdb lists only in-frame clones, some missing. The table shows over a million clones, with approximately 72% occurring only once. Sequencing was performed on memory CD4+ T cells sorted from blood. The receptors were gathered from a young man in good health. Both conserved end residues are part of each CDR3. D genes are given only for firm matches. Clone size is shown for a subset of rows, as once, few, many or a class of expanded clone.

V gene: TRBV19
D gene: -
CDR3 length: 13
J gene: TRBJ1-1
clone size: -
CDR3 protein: CASSMGVAGQAFF
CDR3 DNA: TGTGCCAGTAGTATGGGGGTGGCAGGCCAGGCTTTCTTT

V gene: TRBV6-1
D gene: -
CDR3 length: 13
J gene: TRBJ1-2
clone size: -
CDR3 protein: CASRDGAPYGYTF
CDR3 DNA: TGTGCCAGCAGGGACGGGGCGCCTTATGGCTACACCTTC

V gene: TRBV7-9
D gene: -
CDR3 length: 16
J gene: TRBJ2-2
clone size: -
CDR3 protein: CASSLQDLINTGELFF
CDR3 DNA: TGTGCCAGCAGCTTACAAGACCTGATTAACACCGGGGAGCTGTTTTTT

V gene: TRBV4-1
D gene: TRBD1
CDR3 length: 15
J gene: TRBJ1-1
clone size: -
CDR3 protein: CASSRGDRGGTEAFF
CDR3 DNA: TGCGCCAGCAGCCGCGGGGACAGAGGTGGCACTGAAGCTTTCTTT

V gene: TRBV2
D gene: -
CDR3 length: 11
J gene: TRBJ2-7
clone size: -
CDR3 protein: CASTQAYEQYF
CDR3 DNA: TGTGCCAGCACACAGGCGTACGAGCAGTACTTC

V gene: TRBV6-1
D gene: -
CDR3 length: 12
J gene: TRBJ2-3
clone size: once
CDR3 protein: CASRPTTDTQYF
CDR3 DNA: TGTGCCAGCAGGCCTACAACAGATACGCAGTATTTT

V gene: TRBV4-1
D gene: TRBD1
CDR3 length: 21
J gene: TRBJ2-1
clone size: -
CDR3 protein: CASSQEGTGPRRSKEYNEQFF
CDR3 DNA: TGCGCCAGCAGCCAAGAGGGGACAGGGCCAAGGCGGTCCAAAGAATACAATGAGCAGTTCTTC

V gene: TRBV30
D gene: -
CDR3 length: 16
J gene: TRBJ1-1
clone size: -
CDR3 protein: CAWSVLFGKTGTEAFF
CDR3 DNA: TGTGCCTGGAGTGTACTTTTCGGAAAGACAGGCACTGAAGCTTTCTTT

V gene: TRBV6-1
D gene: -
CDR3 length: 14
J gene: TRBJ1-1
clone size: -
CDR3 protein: CASRARTSSPQAFF
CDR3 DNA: TGTGCCAGCAGGGCCCGGACATCAAGTCCCCAAGCTTTCTTT

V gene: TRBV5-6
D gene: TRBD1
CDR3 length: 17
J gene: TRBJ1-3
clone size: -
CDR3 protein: CASSPETDRVSGNTIYF
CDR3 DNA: TGTGCCAGCAGCCCAGAGACGGACAGGGTCTCTGGAAACACCATATATTTT